A selection of T cell receptor beta chains follows, all from one sample in a study of response to subunit inactivated influenza vaccine. TCRdb reanalysed the RT-PCR reads using MiXCR and keeps one entry per CDR3 protein. The table includes hundreds of thousands of distinct CDR3 sequences, approximately 17% detected once. The sample consisted of CD4+ T cells sorted from PBMCs, taken about 24 months after vaccination. The receptor set was obtained from a man between 50 and 70 years old who received an inactivated influenza vaccine. The CDR3 runs from the conserved cysteine through the conserved F or W. The D gene is left open where the match is weak. Clone size appears in some rows only: once, few, many, or a class for an expanded clone.

TRBV12-3/TRBV12-4,.,TRBJ2-4,few,CASSYQGPLAKNIQYF,TGTGCCAGCAGTTACCAGGGGCCCCTAGCCAAAAACATTCAGTACTTC
TRBV5-1,TRBD1,TRBJ1-6,many,CASSLVPSGTGDVSYNSPLHF,TGCGCCAGCAGCTTGGTCCCCTCCGGGACAGGGGATGTGTCCTATAATTCACCCCTCCACTTT
TRBV7-9,.,TRBJ2-2,.,CASPRVSSAGELFF,TGTGCCAGCCCCAGGGTTTCTTCGGCCGGGGAGCTGTTTTTT
TRBV7-2,TRBD2,TRBJ2-5,.,CASSLALLAGVQETQYF,TGTGCCAGCAGCTTAGCGCTTCTAGCGGGTGTTCAAGAGACCCAGTACTTC
TRBV7-8,TRBD2,TRBJ2-3,.,CASSLRIGGRGGREDTQYF,TGTGCCAGCAGCTTAAGGATCGGAGGGCGGGGGGGCCGAGAAGATACGCAGTATTTT
TRBV20-1,.,TRBJ2-1,.,CTASLNEQFF,TGCACTGCATCCCTCAATGAGCAGTTCTTC
TRBV7-9,TRBD2,TRBJ2-1,few,CASSDSGRALNEQFF,TGTGCCAGCAGCGATAGCGGGAGGGCCCTCAATGAGCAGTTCTTC
TRBV4-3,.,TRBJ2-2,.,CASSQAASLTGELFF,TGCGCCAGCAGCCAAGCGGCCAGCCTCACCGGGGAGCTGTTTTTT
TRBV24-1,.,TRBJ2-1,few,CATSDRLFTSYNEQFF,TGTGCCACCAGTGATCGATTGTTTACGTCCTACAATGAGCAGTTCTTC
TRBV27,.,TRBJ2-7,.,CASSLKRQGGNEQYF,TGTGCCAGCAGTTTAAAGAGACAGGGAGGCAACGAGCAGTACTTC
TRBV20-1,.,TRBJ1-5,.,CSAIGQPAPNQPQHF,TGCAGTGCTATTGGACAGCCGGCCCCAAATCAGCCCCAGCATTTT
TRBV2,.,TRBJ2-7,.,CASGFVGGSYEQYF,TGTGCCAGCGGTTTCGTAGGGGGGTCCTACGAGCAGTACTTC
TRBV3-1,TRBD1,TRBJ2-5,few,CASSPTGPKETQYF,TGTGCCAGCAGCCCGACAGGGCCTAAAGAGACCCAGTACTTC
TRBV18,.,TRBJ2-6,few,CASSPWRDSSGANVLTF,TGTGCCAGCTCACCGTGGAGGGACAGCTCTGGGGCCAACGTCCTGACTTTC
TRBV20-1,TRBD1,TRBJ2-3,.,CSASGTGGPDTQYF,TGCAGTGCTAGCGGGACAGGGGGCCCAGATACGCAGTATTTT
TRBV7-2,TRBD2,TRBJ2-7,.,CASSRLAAPSYEQYF,TGTGCCAGCAGCAGACTAGCGGCCCCTTCCTACGAGCAGTACTTC
TRBV5-1,.,TRBJ2-2,.,CASSLGGRDTGELFF,TGCGCCAGCAGCTTGGGCGGACGGGACACCGGGGAGCTGTTTTTT
TRBV5-6,.,TRBJ2-1,few,CASSFDTNEQFF,TGTGCCAGCAGCTTCGATACGAATGAGCAGTTCTTC
TRBV20-1,.,TRBJ2-5,many,CSARDAQAPGETQYF,TGCAGTGCTAGAGATGCCCAGGCCCCAGGAGAGACCCAGTACTTC
TRBV18,.,TRBJ2-3,few,CASSPPMGHSDSSEPDTQYF,TGTGCCAGCTCACCACCGATGGGTCACTCGGACAGCTCCGAGCCGGATACGCAGTATTTT
TRBV10-2,TRBD2,TRBJ2-1,.,CASSVGFGGWYEQSF,TGCGCCAGCAGTGTCGGCTTCGGGGGGTGGTATGAGCAGTCCTTC
TRBV7-2,.,TRBJ1-6,few,CASSFRQGRGSPLHF,TGTGCCAGCAGCTTCAGGCAGGGCAGGGGTTCACCCCTCCACTTT
TRBV15,.,TRBJ2-2,few,CATSRDLSVAGELFF,TGTGCCACCAGCAGAGATCTCAGCGTGGCCGGGGAGCTGTTTTTT
TRBV11-2,TRBD1,TRBJ1-5,.,CASSPEGAHSNQPQHF,TGTGCCAGCAGCCCCGAGGGGGCCCACTCCAATCAGCCCCAGCATTTT
TRBV29-1,TRBD1,TRBJ2-7,few,CSVELRSPDRGFSYEQYF,TGCAGCGTTGAACTTCGGTCCCCGGACAGGGGTTTTTCCTACGAGCAGTACTTC
TRBV12-3/TRBV12-4,TRBD1,TRBJ2-3,few,CASGQGGGTQYF,TGTGCCAGCGGACAGGGAGGAGGTACGCAGTATTTT
TRBV20-1,TRBD1,TRBJ2-2,.,CSANGQGDGLRELFF,TGCAGTGCGAACGGACAGGGAGATGGACTACGGGAGCTGTTTTTT
TRBV5-6,.,TRBJ2-7,many,CASSSDRVLHEQYF,TGTGCCAGCAGCTCGGACAGAGTCCTTCACGAGCAGTACTTC
TRBV10-3,.,TRBJ2-3,few,CAIGQPFTDTQYF,TGTGCCATTGGACAGCCATTCACAGATACGCAGTATTTT
TRBV3-1,.,TRBJ1-1,few,CASSQDRAVMVNTEAFF,TGTGCCAGCAGCCAAGACAGGGCGGTGATGGTGAACACTGAAGCTTTCTTT
TRBV28,TRBD1,TRBJ2-4,few,CASSRPGGSAKNIQYF,TGTGCCAGCAGTCGCCCAGGGGGATCGGCCAAAAACATTCAGTACTTC
TRBV9,TRBD1,TRBJ1-4,few,CASSGALTGGPGELFF,TGTGCCAGCAGCGGCGCCTTGACAGGGGGGCCGGGGGAACTGTTTTTT
TRBV20-1,.,TRBJ2-3,few,CSASAYQDTQYF,TGCAGTGCTAGCGCGTACCAGGATACGCAGTATTTT
TRBV7-9,TRBD1,TRBJ1-2,few,CASSKPGQDFLNYGYTF,TGTGCCAGCAGCAAGCCGGGACAGGATTTTTTAAACTATGGCTACACCTTC
TRBV20-1,.,TRBJ1-3,.,CSARDGGRADTIYF,TGCAGTGCTAGAGATGGGGGTAGAGCAGACACCATATATTTT
TRBV5-1,TRBD2,TRBJ2-5,few,CASRRLAGAEETQYF,TGCGCCAGCAGAAGACTAGCGGGGGCCGAGGAGACCCAGTACTTC
TRBV5-5,.,TRBJ2-7,few,CASSLQRQGLDEQYF,TGTGCCAGCAGCTTGCAGAGGCAGGGTCTTGACGAGCAGTACTTC
TRBV7-2,TRBD1,TRBJ1-1,few,CASSFAGTGANTEAFF,TGTGCCAGCAGCTTTGCCGGGACAGGGGCAAACACTGAAGCTTTCTTT
TRBV5-1,TRBD2,TRBJ2-1,few,CASSVLGLVQGNEQFF,TGCGCCAGCAGCGTCCTAGGACTAGTTCAAGGCAATGAGCAGTTCTTC
TRBV29-1,.,TRBJ2-1,few,CSVSSGTYGYNEQFF,TGCAGCGTTAGCAGTGGCACCTATGGGTACAATGAGCAGTTCTTC
TRBV30,.,TRBJ2-7,few,CAWSVQYEQYF,TGTGCCTGGAGTGTACAGTACGAGCAGTACTTC
TRBV5-5,.,TRBJ2-5,few,CASSLTGVAQETQYF,TGTGCCAGCAGCTTGACGGGGGTAGCCCAAGAGACCCAGTACTTC
TRBV11-2,.,TRBJ2-3,many,CASSLQTDTQYF,TGTGCCAGCAGCTTACAGACAGATACGCAGTATTTT
TRBV3-1,.,TRBJ2-6,few,CASSQRARHSGANVLTF,TGTGCCAGCAGCCAAAGGGCGCGGCACTCTGGGGCCAACGTCCTGACTTTC
TRBV10-3,TRBD1,TRBJ2-7,.,CAISPGTGWRYEQYF,TGTGCCATCAGTCCTGGGACAGGCTGGCGCTACGAGCAGTACTTC
TRBV10-3,.,TRBJ1-2,few,CAISDAGLANYGYTF,TGTGCCATCAGTGATGCGGGTTTGGCTAACTATGGCTACACCTTC
TRBV5-1,TRBD1,TRBJ2-7,few,CASSLGAGGLLIGYEQYF,TGCGCCAGCAGCTTGGGTGCAGGGGGTCTACTTATCGGCTACGAGCAGTACTTC
TRBV6-1,.,TRBJ2-5,few,CASSTGQETQYF,TGTGCCAGCTCGACAGGTCAAGAGACCCAGTACTTC
TRBV6-1,.,TRBJ1-2,.,CASKATSTGYGYTF,TGTGCGAGCAAGGCGACCTCGACCGGCTATGGCTACACCTTC
TRBV18,.,TRBJ2-7,many,CASSLRPDRRSSYEQYF,TGTGCCAGCTCACTCCGTCCCGACAGGAGGAGCTCCTACGAGCAGTACTTC
TRBV29-1,.,TRBJ1-2,.,CSVDGASGYTF,TGCAGCGTTGATGGGGCGTCTGGCTACACCTTC
TRBV18,TRBD1,TRBJ2-3,few,CASSPRQGDTDTQYF,TGTGCCAGCTCTCCCCGACAGGGGGACACAGATACGCAGTATTTT
TRBV5-6,.,TRBJ2-7,.,CASSDGGPYEQYF,TGTGCCAGCAGCGACGGGGGACCCTACGAGCAGTACTTC